Described below is a single T cell receptor (beta chain) sequence and its context. Using immunoSEQ multiplex PCR, the repertoire was profiled, and TCRdb retains in-frame clones only, with some absent. Counted here are approximately 660,000 clones, approximately 87% occurring once; the ten biggest clones make up around 0.01%. This specimen belongs to a study of shared T cell receptors in the human thymus. V gave up 7 bases and J gave up 2 bases, with 9 bases separating them. The germline V gene encodes CDR1 SGHAT and CDR2 FQNNGV. This CDR3 contains 12 residues. These data also featured in a second study, about human thymus T cells.

The sequence was obtained from a boy in the first two years of life with a congenital heart defect. The genes are TRBV11-2 and TRBJ2-7; D is uncertain. Sequenced input: thymocytes. The CDR3 reads CASMEQTYEQYF. The CDR3 DNA follows: TGTGCCAGCATGGAGCAGACCTACGAGCAGTACTTC.